The clone carrying this T cell receptor beta chain came up many times. Germline values: CDR1 MNHEY, CDR2 SVGAGI. This CDR3 contains 14 residues. The V segment lost 6 bases and the J segment 6 bases; nucleotides outside the gene matches: 4. Production of TCR beta cDNA used roughly 500 ng total RNA together with a constant-region primer. Nested multiplex PCR, run for three rounds with slightly modified ARM-PCR, yielded TCR beta libraries. TRBV1-TRBV30 forward primers and a C-beta reverse primer were used in the first two PCR rounds, which each ran for about 10 cycles. TCRdb reanalysed the multiplex PCR reads using MiXCR and keeps one entry per CDR3 protein. Of about 70,000 distinct CDR3 sequences in the sample, nearly 70% were seen once. The sample belongs to a study of tumor-infiltrating lymphocytes in primary liver carcinoma. The source material, roughly 20-31 mg of unsorted bulk tissue, was used to co-extract RNA and DNA.

Source material: liver tumor tissue from sampling region 4. Subset specified: tumor region T4, right-lateral pole. This TCR was recovered from a man aged 35-49 years with primary liver carcinoma and hepatitis B virus infection. The rearrangement uses TRBV6-5 and TRBJ2-5, with 13 positions matching TRBD2. The CDR3 here is CASSLGTSGKTQYF. As DNA, the CDR3 is TGTGCCAGCAGCCTAGGGACTAGCGGGAAGACCCAGTACTTC.